The 13 T cell receptor beta chains in this list originate from one sample, sequenced in a study of T cell responses to AZD1222 COVID-19 vaccine (dated by TCRdb to 2020 to 2023). Libraries came from the immunoSEQ multiplex PCR assay. Held by TCRdb, this immuneACCESS table contains in-frame sequences only and omits some clones. Under half of the omission traces to an unresolved V gene where checked; the cause of the rest is unknown. The sample includes about 110,000 clones, with roughly nine tenths observed a single time. The ten largest clonotypes hold about 1.2% of the sample. The sample's time point, from its label and the paper: baseline before first vaccination. Sequences were derived from peripheral blood, sampled on day 0 of AZD1222 vaccination. The receptors shown here come from an adult in good health.

This chain connects TRBV28 to TRBJ2-1; D perhaps matches TRBD2 (6 bases). The length of the CDR3 is 14 residues. Germline V gene sequence: CDR1 MDHEN, CDR2 SYDVKM. V lost 7 bases and J 6 bases, leaving 16 bases between the germline ends. The CDR3 nucleotides are TGTGCCAGCACCGGCGAGGGGAGGAGCAATGAGCAGTTCTTC. It is translated as CASTGEGRSNEQFF.

The CDR3 DNA sequence: TGTGCCAGCAGTTTAACCAGGGGGGGCGGGGAGCTGTTTTTT. Amino acid sequence: CASSLTRGGGELFF. The genes are TRBV27 and TRBJ2-2; D is perhaps TRBD1 or TRBD2 (7 bases each). Deletions cut 2 bases from V and 7 bases from J, with 11 bases between. The CDR3 contains 14 residues. Germline V gene sequence: CDR1 MNHEY, CDR2 SMNVEV (reference sequence).

The genes are TRBV7-9 and TRBJ1-5; a possible D gene is TRBD1 (6 bases). CDR1 and CDR2 (germline): SEHNR, FQNEAQ (reference sequence). The CDR3 extends over 17 amino acids. V gave up 5 bases and J gave up 2 bases, with 19 bases separating them. In DNA form, the CDR3 reads TGTGCCAGCAGCAGGGTTGGGGGGCGGAACGGCAATCAGCCCCAGCATTTT. Protein product: CASSRVGGRNGNQPQHF.

The chain recombines TRBV7-9 with TRBJ2-4; 7 positions match TRBD1. The junction had 10 bases not matched to a gene; V was cut back by 0 bases and J by 5 bases. Germline lookup yields CDR1 SEHNR and CDR2 FQNEAQ (reference sequence). The CDR3 is 17 amino acids. The CDR3 spells CASSLATYGDRQNIQYF. The DNA of the CDR3 is TGTGCCAGCAGCTTAGCGACCTACGGGGACAGACAAAACATTCAGTACTTC.

The rearrangement joins TRBV2 to TRBJ1-1, with D possibly being TRBD1 (5 bases). In germline, CDR1 is SNHLY, CDR2 FYNNEI. The CDR3 has 13 residues. V lost 6 bases to trimming and J lost 1 base, with 9 bases between them. This CDR3 is CASRLDRNTEAFF. In DNA, the CDR3 is TGTGCCAGCAGGCTTGACAGGAACACTGAAGCTTTCTTT.

The gene calls are TRBV2 and TRBJ1-2, with TRBD1 matching 10 bases. V lost 5 bases to trimming and J lost 6 bases; unmatched junction nucleotides: 3. The CDR3 contains 13 residues. The germline gives CDR1 SNHLY, CDR2 FYNNEI. CDR3 sequence (DNA): TGTGCCAGCAGTCGACAGGGGGCCGATGGCTACACCTTC. Protein sequence: CASSRQGADGYTF.

The V call is TRBV19, the J call TRBJ1-3, with 7 bases matching TRBD1. The junction had 20 bases not matched to a gene; V was cut back by 6 bases and J by 3 bases. The CDR3 has 19 amino acids. Germline CDR1 LNHDA, CDR2 SQIVND (reference sequence). The CDR3 DNA follows: TGTGCCAGTAGCATACGCCTCTCCGGGACAGCCGCGGATGGAAACACCATATATTTT. Translation gives CASSIRLSGTAADGNTIYF.

J is TRBJ2-1 and V is TRBV6-2 or TRBV6-3; D possibly uses TRBD1 or TRBD2 (5 bases each). CDR1 MNHEY and CDR2 SVGEGT come from the germline V gene. V was shortened by 0 bases and J by 2 bases, with 11 bases between the two germline ends. The CDR3 covers 16 residues. The CDR3 spells CASSYSWGSPYNEQFF. Here the CDR3 DNA reads TGTGCCAGCAGTTACTCTTGGGGGTCCCCCTACAATGAGCAGTTCTTC.

This clone appeared once. The rearrangement uses TRBV5-1 and TRBJ1-3; 8 bases agree with TRBD1. Germline V gene sequence: CDR1 SGHRS, CDR2 YFSETQ. The J segment lost 2 bases and the V segment lost 4 bases, leaving 5 bases of the junction unmatched. The CDR3 extends over 15 amino acids. CDR3 in DNA: TGCGCCAGCAGCGCTATGACAGGGGCTGGAAACACCATATATTTT. Translated: CASSAMTGAGNTIYF.

This chain connects TRBV11-3 to TRBJ2-1; D may be TRBD2 (6 bases). Germline V gene lookup returns CDR1 SGHNT and CDR2 YENEEA. Trimming left V 4 bases short and J 7 bases short, with 11 bases between. CDR3 length equals 13 residues. CDR3 sequence: CASSSTRINEQFF. The CDR3 region has the DNA TGTGCCAGCAGCTCGACTAGAATAAATGAGCAGTTCTTC.

The V call is TRBV7-2, the J call TRBJ1-5; TRBD1 aligns across 8 bases. The V gene's germline CDR1 is SGHTA and CDR2 FQGNSA. The CDR3 length is 14 residues. V lost 5 bases, J lost 4 bases, and 4 bases stayed unmatched. In DNA form, the CDR3 reads TGTGCCAGCAGCCCACGGACAGGGAATCAGCCCCAGCATTTT. Residues: CASSPRTGNQPQHF.

This chain uses TRBV5-8 with TRBJ1-5; D possibly corresponds to TRBD1 (6 bases). The germline V and J ends were trimmed by 4 bases and 3 bases, with 17 bases remaining between them. The CDR3 totals 16 residues. Germline V CDR1 and CDR2: SGHTS, YDEGEE. Written as DNA, the CDR3 is TGTGCCAGCAGCGCTATTTACCAGGGGCTCAATCAGCCCCAGCATTTT. It codes for CASSAIYQGLNQPQHF.

This chain joins TRBV5-4 and TRBJ1-2; 8 nucleotides match TRBD1. CDR1 SGHNT and CDR2 YYREEE come from the germline V gene (reference sequence). Germline trimming cut 2 bases from V and 4 bases from J; bases unmatched to any gene: 4. This CDR3 spans 14 amino acids. The CDR3 DNA reads TGTGCCAGCAGCTTTATGCAGGGGGCCTATGGCTACACCTTC. It codes for CASSFMQGAYGYTF. The complete variable domain, with remaining parts taken from reference TRBV5-4 and TRBJ1-2, reads ETGVTQSPTHLIKTRGQQVTLRCSSQSGHNTVSWYQQALGQGPQFIFQYYREEENGRGNFPPRFSGLQFPNYSSELNVNALELDDSALYLCASSFMQGAYGYTFGSGTRLTVV.